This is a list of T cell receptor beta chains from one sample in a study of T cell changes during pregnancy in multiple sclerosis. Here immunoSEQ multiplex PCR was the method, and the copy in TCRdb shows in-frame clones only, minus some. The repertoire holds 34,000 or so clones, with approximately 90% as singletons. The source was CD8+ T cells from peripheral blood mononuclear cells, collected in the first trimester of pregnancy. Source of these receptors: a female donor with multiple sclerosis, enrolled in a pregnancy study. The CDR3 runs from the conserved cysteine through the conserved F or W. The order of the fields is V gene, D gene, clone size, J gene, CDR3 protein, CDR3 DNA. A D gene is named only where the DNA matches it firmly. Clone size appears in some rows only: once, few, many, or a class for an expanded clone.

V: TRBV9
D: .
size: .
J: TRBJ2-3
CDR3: CASSVVSSGLDTQYF
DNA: TGTGCCAGCAGCGTAGTAAGTTCAGGGCTGGATACGCAGTATTTT

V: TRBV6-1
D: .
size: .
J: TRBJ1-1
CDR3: CAIQGTGTEAFF
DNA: TGTGCCATACAGGGTACTGGGACTGAAGCTTTCTTT

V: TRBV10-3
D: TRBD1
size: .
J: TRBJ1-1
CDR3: CAISRPGQANTEAFF
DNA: TGTGCCATCAGTCGGCCCGGACAGGCGAACACTGAAGCTTTCTTT

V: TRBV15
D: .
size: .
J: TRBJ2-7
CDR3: CATSPGINYEQYF
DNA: TGTGCCACCAGCCCCGGGATCAACTACGAGCAGTACTTC

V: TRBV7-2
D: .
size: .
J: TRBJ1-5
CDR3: CASSLATGNQPQHF
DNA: TGTGCCAGCAGCTTAGCTACAGGCAATCAGCCCCAGCATTTT

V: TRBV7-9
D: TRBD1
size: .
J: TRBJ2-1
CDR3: CASSSPGQAYNEQFF
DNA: TGTGCCAGCAGCTCCCCGGGACAGGCCTACAATGAGCAGTTCTTC

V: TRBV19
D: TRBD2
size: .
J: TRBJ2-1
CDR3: CASSPTSGTYNEQFF
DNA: TGTGCCAGTAGTCCGACTAGCGGGACCTACAATGAGCAGTTCTTC

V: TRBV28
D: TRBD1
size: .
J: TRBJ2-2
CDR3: CASSYRTGGSLTGELFF
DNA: TGTGCCAGCAGTTACCGGACAGGGGGTTCGCTCACCGGGGAGCTGTTTTTT

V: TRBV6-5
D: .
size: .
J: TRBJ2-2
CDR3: CASSRNGYTGELFF
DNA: TGTGCCAGCAGCAGAAACGGGTACACCGGGGAGCTGTTTTTT

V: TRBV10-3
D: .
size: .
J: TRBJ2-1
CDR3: CAISEVVETYNEQFF
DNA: TGTGCCATCAGTGAGGTGGTGGAGACCTACAATGAGCAGTTCTTC

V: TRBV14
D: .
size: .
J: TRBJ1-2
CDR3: CASSQVIAGARVGYTF
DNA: TGTGCCAGCAGCCAAGTCATCGCGGGGGCTCGGGTTGGCTACACCTTC

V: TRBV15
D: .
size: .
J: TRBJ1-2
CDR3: CATSTNPRTARNYGYTF
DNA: TGTGCCACCAGCACAAACCCCAGGACAGCAAGAAACTATGGCTACACCTTC

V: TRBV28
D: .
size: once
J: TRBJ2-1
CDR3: CASSLILDSTEQFF
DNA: TGTGCCAGCAGTCTCATTCTCGACAGTACGGAGCAGTTCTTC

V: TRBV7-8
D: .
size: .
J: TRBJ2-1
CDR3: CASSLAVSGNEQFF
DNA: TGTGCCAGCAGCTTAGCAGTGTCGGGGAATGAGCAGTTCTTC

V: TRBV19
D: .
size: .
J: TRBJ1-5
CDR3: CASSPTGGLLPGGNQPQHF
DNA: TGTGCCAGTAGTCCCACTGGTGGGTTGTTACCTGGAGGCAATCAGCCCCAGCATTTT

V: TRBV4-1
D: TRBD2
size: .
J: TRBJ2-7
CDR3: CASSHASGTGEQYF
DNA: TGCGCCAGCAGCCACGCGAGCGGGACGGGTGAGCAGTACTTC

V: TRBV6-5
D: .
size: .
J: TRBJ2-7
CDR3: CASSIQQGSYEQYF
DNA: TGTGCCAGCAGTATCCAACAGGGTTCCTACGAGCAGTACTTC

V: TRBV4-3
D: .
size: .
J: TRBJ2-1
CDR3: CASSQDGAGWRDYEQFF
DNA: TGCGCCAGCAGCCAAGATGGGGCAGGCTGGCGGGACTATGAGCAGTTCTTC

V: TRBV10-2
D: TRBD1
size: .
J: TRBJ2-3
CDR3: CASGDSSDTQYF
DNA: TGCGCCAGCGGGGACAGTTCAGATACGCAGTATTTT

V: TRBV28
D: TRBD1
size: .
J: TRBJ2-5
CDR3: CASSFYTDRGLMKTQYF
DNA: TGTGCCAGCAGTTTCTACACGGACAGGGGGCTTATGAAGACCCAGTACTTC

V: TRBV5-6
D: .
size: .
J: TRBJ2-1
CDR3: CASSSGLSEQFF
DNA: TGTGCCAGCAGTTCAGGACTTAGTGAGCAGTTCTTC

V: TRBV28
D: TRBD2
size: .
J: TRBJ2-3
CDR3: CASSSTSKGHTDTQYF
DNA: TGTGCCAGCAGTTCGACTAGCAAGGGCCACACAGATACGCAGTATTTT

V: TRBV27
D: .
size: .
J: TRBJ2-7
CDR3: CASSLSRGNEQYF
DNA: TGTGCCAGCAGTTTATCAAGGGGAAACGAGCAGTACTTC

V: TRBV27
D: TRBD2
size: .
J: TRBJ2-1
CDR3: CASSGTSDNEQFF
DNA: TGTGCCAGCAGTGGGACTAGCGACAATGAGCAGTTCTTC

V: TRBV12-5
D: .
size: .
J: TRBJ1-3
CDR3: CASQPDNSGNTIYF
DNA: TGTGCTAGCCAACCGGACAACTCTGGAAACACCATATATTTT

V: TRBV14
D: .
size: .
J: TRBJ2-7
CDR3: CASSQGLGGYEQYF
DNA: TGTGCCAGCAGCCAAGGTCTAGGTGGCTACGAGCAGTACTTC

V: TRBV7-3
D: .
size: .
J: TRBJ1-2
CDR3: CASSPGGDYGYTF
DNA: TGTGCCAGCAGCCCCGGGGGAGACTATGGCTACACCTTC

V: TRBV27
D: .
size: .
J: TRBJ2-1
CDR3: CATVSGYNEQFF
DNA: TGTGCCACCGTGAGCGGATACAATGAGCAGTTCTTC

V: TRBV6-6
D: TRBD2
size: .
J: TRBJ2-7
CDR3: CASSYSGTSAYEQYF
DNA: TGTGCCAGCAGTTACTCGGGGACTAGTGCCTACGAGCAGTACTTC

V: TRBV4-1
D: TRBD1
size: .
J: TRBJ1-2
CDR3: CASSQGGGTGRYGYTF
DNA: TGCGCCAGCAGCCAAGGAGGGGGGACAGGGAGGTATGGCTACACCTTC

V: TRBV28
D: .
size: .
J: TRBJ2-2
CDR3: CASSSMDSSGELFF
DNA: TGTGCCAGCAGTTCCATGGACAGCTCCGGGGAGCTGTTTTTT

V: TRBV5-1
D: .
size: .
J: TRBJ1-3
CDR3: CASEGGNTIYF
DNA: TGCGCCAGCGAGGGAGGAAACACCATATATTTT

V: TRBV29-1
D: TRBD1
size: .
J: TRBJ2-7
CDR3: CSVEDQQGANYEQYF
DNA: TGCAGCGTTGAAGATCAGCAGGGGGCTAACTACGAGCAGTACTTC

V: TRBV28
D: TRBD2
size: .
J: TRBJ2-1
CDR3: CASSSSGREQFF
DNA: TGTGCCAGCAGTAGTAGCGGGAGGGAGCAGTTCTTC

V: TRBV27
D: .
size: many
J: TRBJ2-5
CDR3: CASSLEQGGETQYF
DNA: TGTGCCAGCAGTTTGGAACAGGGTGGAGAGACCCAGTACTTC

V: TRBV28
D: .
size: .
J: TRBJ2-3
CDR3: CASSLIPGDRSTDTQYF
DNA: TGTGCCAGCAGTCTAATCCCCGGCGACAGGAGCACAGATACGCAGTATTTT

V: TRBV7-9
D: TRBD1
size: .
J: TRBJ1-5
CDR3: CATSDRDSNQPQHF
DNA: TGTGCCACCTCGGACAGGGATAGCAATCAGCCCCAGCATTTT

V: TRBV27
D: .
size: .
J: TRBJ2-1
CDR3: CASMERNNEQFF
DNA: TGTGCCAGCATGGAGAGAAACAATGAGCAGTTCTTC

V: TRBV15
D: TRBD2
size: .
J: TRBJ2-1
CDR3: CATSRGRTSGNEQFF
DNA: TGTGCCACCAGCAGAGGAAGGACTAGCGGTAATGAGCAGTTCTTC

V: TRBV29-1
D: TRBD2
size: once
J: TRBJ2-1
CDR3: CSVEGDGLAENNEQFF
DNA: TGCAGCGTTGAGGGGGACGGACTAGCGGAGAACAATGAGCAGTTCTTC

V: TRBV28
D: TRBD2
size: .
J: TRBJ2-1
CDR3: CASSPRLAASYNEQFF
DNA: TGTGCCAGCAGTCCGCGACTAGCGGCTTCCTACAATGAGCAGTTCTTC

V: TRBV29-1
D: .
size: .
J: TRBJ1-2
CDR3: CSVEVQGYGYTF
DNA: TGCAGCGTTGAAGTGCAGGGCTATGGCTACACCTTC

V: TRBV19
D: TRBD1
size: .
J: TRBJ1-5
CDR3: CASSTGVSQPQHF
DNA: TGTGCCAGTTCAACAGGGGTTTCTCAGCCCCAGCATTTT

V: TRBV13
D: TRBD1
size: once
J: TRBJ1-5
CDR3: CASSYRGSNQPQHF
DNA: TGTGCCAGCAGCTACAGGGGGAGCAATCAGCCCCAGCATTTT

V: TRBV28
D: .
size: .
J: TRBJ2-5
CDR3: CASNTQGHRAALETQYF
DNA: TGTGCCAGCAACACCCAGGGCCACAGGGCCGCTTTGGAGACCCAGTACTTC

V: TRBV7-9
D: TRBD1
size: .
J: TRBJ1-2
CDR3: CASSSDRVLGYTF
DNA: TGTGCCAGCAGTTCAGACAGGGTACTTGGCTACACCTTC

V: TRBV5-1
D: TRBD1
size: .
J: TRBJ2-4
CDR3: CASSRHRGKNIQYF
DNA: TGCGCCAGCAGCCGGCACAGGGGTAAAAACATTCAGTACTTC

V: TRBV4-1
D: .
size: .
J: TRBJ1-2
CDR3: CASSHQQGDGGYTF
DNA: TGCGCCAGCAGCCATCAACAGGGCGACGGTGGCTACACCTTC